This T cell receptor (beta chain) emerged from a study of blood T cell repertoires in COVID-19. Study-level background: Nucleic acid was either cDNA or gDNA, and it came from T cells, B-cell-depleted T cells, or PBMCs.

Trimming took off 3 bases at V and 4 bases at J, with 16 bases between the two ends. This CDR3 comprises 15 residues. Germline V lookup: CDR1 SGHRS, CDR2 YFSETQ. This table comes from immunoSEQ multiplex PCR, and its TCRdb copy is limited to in-frame clones, with some not included. The repertoire holds some 50,000 clones, 86% seen once, with 9.2% in the top ten. Specimen: peripheral blood. The chain combines TRBV5-1 with TRBJ1-2; the D is unclear. The clonotype was recovered from a human donor in a cohort sampled during active COVID-19. CDR3 DNA: TGCGCCAGCAGCTCATCAGGCTCTCCTGGCTATGGCTACACCTTC. Amino acid sequence: CASSSSGSPGYGYTF.